A selection of T cell receptor beta chains follows, all from one sample in a study of T-cell reconstitution after alpha-beta-depleted transplantation in children. From the PCR reads, TCRdb called clonotypes with MiXCR, one entry per CDR3 protein. The sample has about 980,000 distinct CDR3 sequences, roughly 29% seen once; the top ten hold about 28%. Material: PBMCs, mostly from graft donor cells, obtained 360 days after TCRalphabeta/CD19-depleted stem cell transplant. Receptors were obtained from a boy less than two years old who had a stem cell transplant for SCID, so the T cells may come from the graft donor. The CDR3 runs from the conserved cysteine through the conserved F or W. Fields, in order: CDR3 DNA, CDR3 protein, clone size, D gene, V gene, J gene. The D gene is left open where the match is weak. A clone size is listed for some rows: how often the clone was seen (once, few, many), or a class if it is expanded.

CDR3nt: TGTGCCAGCAGTTACTCAGGACAGGGGGCGAACGGGGAGCTGTTTTTT
CDR3aa: CASSYSGQGANGELFF
abundance: .
d_gene: TRBD1
v_gene: TRBV6-5
j_gene: TRBJ2-2

CDR3nt: TGTGCCAGCAAAGGGTTTAGTGAAAAACTGTTTTTT
CDR3aa: CASKGFSEKLFF
abundance: .
d_gene: .
v_gene: TRBV2
j_gene: TRBJ1-4

CDR3nt: TGTGCCAGCAGTGCCGGGACTAGGCGAAACATTCAGTACTTC
CDR3aa: CASSAGTRRNIQYF
abundance: .
d_gene: TRBD2
v_gene: TRBV27
j_gene: TRBJ2-4

CDR3nt: TGTGCCAGCACGGACCCGTGGGGCAGGCAAGCTTTCTTT
CDR3aa: CASTDPWGRQAFF
abundance: .
d_gene: .
v_gene: TRBV6-2/TRBV6-3
j_gene: TRBJ1-1

CDR3nt: TGTGCCAGCAGCTTGACAGGGCTCCATTCACCCCTCCACTTT
CDR3aa: CASSLTGLHSPLHF
abundance: few
d_gene: TRBD1
v_gene: TRBV7-3
j_gene: TRBJ1-6

CDR3nt: TGCAGTGCTTTCTCCCGACTCCAAGAGACCCAGTACTTC
CDR3aa: CSAFSRLQETQYF
abundance: few
d_gene: .
v_gene: TRBV20-1
j_gene: TRBJ2-5

CDR3nt: TGTGCCAGATCCCCGGGATCAGGAACCTACGAGCAGTACTTC
CDR3aa: CARSPGSGTYEQYF
abundance: .
d_gene: .
v_gene: TRBV12-3/TRBV12-4
j_gene: TRBJ2-7

CDR3nt: TGTGCCACGGGGGACGGATCTGGGGCCAACGTCCTGACTTTC
CDR3aa: CATGDGSGANVLTF
abundance: .
d_gene: .
v_gene: TRBV24-1
j_gene: TRBJ2-6

CDR3nt: TGCGCCAGCAGCCAAACGACCTATTCCTACAATGAGCAGTTCTTC
CDR3aa: CASSQTTYSYNEQFF
abundance: few
d_gene: .
v_gene: TRBV4-3
j_gene: TRBJ2-1

CDR3nt: TGTGCCAGCAGCCCCTCCCAGTCTTATGGCTACACCTTC
CDR3aa: CASSPSQSYGYTF
abundance: .
d_gene: .
v_gene: TRBV3-1
j_gene: TRBJ1-2

CDR3nt: TGTGCCAGCAGCGCCATGGGGGAGCGAGGGGAGCTGTTTTTT
CDR3aa: CASSAMGERGELFF
abundance: .
d_gene: .
v_gene: TRBV9
j_gene: TRBJ2-2

CDR3nt: TGTGCCAGCAGGCTACGGGCGAACACCGGGGAGCTGTTTTTT
CDR3aa: CASRLRANTGELFF
abundance: .
d_gene: .
v_gene: TRBV14
j_gene: TRBJ2-2

CDR3nt: TGCAGCGTTCCCCAGGGTCCCTACAATGAGCAGTTCTTC
CDR3aa: CSVPQGPYNEQFF
abundance: few
d_gene: .
v_gene: TRBV29-1
j_gene: TRBJ2-1

CDR3nt: TGTGCCAGCAGCTTAGTCGGGGGGCTGAGGCCCCAGCATTTT
CDR3aa: CASSLVGGLRPQHF
abundance: few
d_gene: .
v_gene: TRBV7-6
j_gene: TRBJ1-5

CDR3nt: TGCAGTGCTAGGGCCCTTAGCAATCAGCCCCAGCATTTT
CDR3aa: CSARALSNQPQHF
abundance: few
d_gene: .
v_gene: TRBV20-1
j_gene: TRBJ1-5

CDR3nt: TGTGCCAGCAGCTTAGGCAGGGGGCGCGTTGAAAAACTGTTTTTT
CDR3aa: CASSLGRGRVEKLFF
abundance: .
d_gene: TRBD1
v_gene: TRBV7-9
j_gene: TRBJ1-4

CDR3nt: TGCAGCGCCCAAGGGAGGGCGAGCTACGAGCAGTACTTC
CDR3aa: CSAQGRASYEQYF
abundance: .
d_gene: TRBD2
v_gene: TRBV29-1
j_gene: TRBJ2-7

CDR3nt: TGCGCCAGCAGCCCGGGACAGGGGGCGAAGGGGAACACTGAAGCTTTCTTT
CDR3aa: CASSPGQGAKGNTEAFF
abundance: .
d_gene: TRBD1
v_gene: TRBV5-1
j_gene: TRBJ1-1

CDR3nt: TGTGCCAGCAGTTCCGCCAGGTATCCTGCGTACTTC
CDR3aa: CASSSARYPAYF
abundance: few
d_gene: .
v_gene: TRBV11-2
j_gene: TRBJ2-7

CDR3nt: TGTGCCAGCAGTTACTCGAAGGGTGGCCCAAATGAGCAGTTCTTC
CDR3aa: CASSYSKGGPNEQFF
abundance: .
d_gene: .
v_gene: TRBV6-5
j_gene: TRBJ2-1